These 22 T cell receptor beta chains were sequenced from one sample in a study of T-cell reconstitution after alpha-beta-depleted transplantation in children. The library targeted TCRbeta and was prepared with unique molecular identifiers. A single record per CDR3 protein comes from TCRdb applying MiXCR to the PCR reads. The top ten clones hold 4% of a sample with about 610,000 distinct CDR3 sequences, roughly a tenth of them seen once. Sequences were derived from PBMCs from the stem cell graft donor, sampled from the stem cell graft. These receptor sequences come from a human donor who donated a stem cell graft to a child with acute myeloid leukemia.

This chain joins TRBV7-9 and TRBJ2-6; possible D gene TRBD2, 6 bases. Per the germline V gene, CDR1 is SEHNR and CDR2 is FQNEAQ (reference sequence). This CDR3 region has 17 residues. Between the trimmed V and J ends, which lost 5 bases and 2 bases, there was a span of 16 bases. The DNA of the CDR3 is TGTGCCAGCAGCCCCACCGGGAGACCAACTGGGGCCAACGTCCTGACTTTC. Translating gives CASSPTGRPTGANVLTF. The whole variable domain, filled in from reference TRBV7-9 and TRBJ2-6, reads DTGVSQNPRHKITKRGQNVTFRCDPISEHNRLYWYRQTLGQGPEFLTYFQNEAQLEKSRLLSDRFSAERPKGSFSTLEIQRTEQGDSAMYLCASSPTGRPTGANVLTFGAGSRLTVL.

This clonotype was counted at least ten times. The genes are TRBV11-2 and TRBJ2-7; 9 bases map to TRBD2. The CDR3 length is 14 residues. Per germline, CDR1 SGHAT and CDR2 FQNNGV. V was pared by 3 bases and J by 3 bases, with 3 bases of the junction left unmatched. The CDR3 DNA sequence: TGTGCCAGCAGCTTTAGGCGGGAGGGCTACGAGCAGTACTTC. Protein product: CASSFRREGYEQYF.

This clonotype was counted at least ten times. The V gene is TRBV6-2 or TRBV6-3, the J gene TRBJ2-7; 7 bases align to TRBD2. The V gene end was trimmed by 8 bases and the J gene end by 0 bases; junction bases not matched to a gene: 4. CDR1 and CDR2 from the germline V gene are MNHEY and SVGEGT. This CDR3 contains 13 residues. The CDR3 sequence: CASGREYSYEQYF. CDR3 DNA sequence: TGTGCCAGCGGGCGGGAGTACTCCTACGAGCAGTACTTC.

This clonotype was found many times. The V and J genes are TRBV6-2 or TRBV6-3 and TRBJ2-1; either TRBD1 or TRBD2 may fit D (5 bases each). CDR1 is MNHEY, CDR2 SVGEGT, per germline. The CDR3 loop spans 15 amino acids. V was cut by 10 bases and J by 8 bases, with 24 bases left in between. The CDR3 protein is CATNAPGRAGDEQFF. CDR3 DNA sequence: TGTGCCACCAATGCACCGGGACGCGCCGGGGATGAGCAGTTCTTC.

This clonotype has only a few counts. The CDR3 nucleotides are TGTGCCAGCAGCGCTTTCACAGGGAATCAAGAGACCCAGTACTTC. This encodes CASSAFTGNQETQYF. The chain combines TRBV9 with TRBJ2-5; tentatively, D is TRBD1 (6 bases). Germline CDR1 and CDR2: SGDLS and YYNGEE. Trimming cost V 3 bases and J 2 bases, with 14 bases left between them. The CDR3 runs to 15 residues.

This clonotype was seen more than once but under ten times. The genes are TRBV7-9 and TRBJ2-3; D uncertain. This CDR3 is 13 amino acids long. Trimming took 5 bases from V and 5 from J, leaving 11 bases between them. The germline gives CDR1 SEHNR, CDR2 FQNEAQ (reference sequence). This CDR3 reads CASSPAHGDTQYF. CDR3 coding DNA: TGTGCCAGCAGCCCGGCACACGGAGATACGCAGTATTTT.

J is TRBJ1-5 and V is TRBV12-3 or TRBV12-4; TRBD1 aligns across 9 bases. The J segment lost 3 bases and the V segment lost 7 bases, leaving 10 bases of the junction unmatched. The CDR3 extends over 16 amino acids. The CDR3 region has the DNA TGTGCCAGCAACGAGGGGACAGGGCCACCCAATCAGCCCCAGCATTTT. This translates into CASNEGTGPPNQPQHF.

This clonotype was counted a few times. The chain's CDR3 is CSAPRGPEQFF. The CDR3 nucleotides are TGCAGTGCCCCACGGGGGCCTGAGCAGTTCTTC. V usage is TRBV20-1 and J usage is TRBJ2-1, with D tentatively TRBD1 or TRBD2 (6 bases each). V lost 6 bases to trimming and J lost 9 bases, with 12 bases between them. The CDR3 is 11 residues long. Germline V gives CDR1 DFQATT, CDR2 SNEGSKA (reference sequence).

This clonotype has ten or more counts. The V call is TRBV24-1, the J call TRBJ2-2; D remains unclear. The V and J ends lost 2 bases and 3 bases respectively, with 9 bases between them. The CDR3 runs to 15 residues. Germline V lookup: CDR1 KGHDR, CDR2 SFDVKD. The CDR3 DNA is TGTGCCACCAGTGATTCGGATGCGTACACCGGGGAGCTGTTTTTT. This gives the protein CATSDSDAYTGELFF.

The chain has TRBV3-1 and TRBJ1-5; no reliable D call. The CDR3 runs to 14 residues. From germline, CDR1 is LGHDT and CDR2 YNNKEL (reference sequence). V lost 8 bases and J 0 bases, leaving 11 bases between the germline ends. The CDR3 nucleotides are TGTGCCAGCTCGGGGAGTCATAGCAATCAGCCCCAGCATTTT. It encodes CASSGSHSNQPQHF.

This clonotype was observed many times. The V gene is TRBV5-1, the J gene TRBJ2-1; the D gene could be TRBD1 or TRBD2 (5 bases each). Germline V lookup: CDR1 SGHRS, CDR2 YFSETQ. Trimming took 0 bases from V and 6 from J, leaving 16 bases between them. The CDR3 has 16 amino acids. The CDR3 protein is CASSLAPTGTFNEQFF. DNA for the CDR3: TGCGCCAGCAGCTTGGCGCCAACGGGGACCTTCAATGAGCAGTTCTTC.

With respect to this clonotype: Because it lacks the conserved phenylalanine or tryptophan at the end, this CDR3 is likely a read error. The chain has TRBV7-8 and TRBJ2-1, with D perhaps TRBD2 (5 bases). This CDR3 has 12 residues. Germline lookup yields CDR1 SGHVS and CDR2 FQNEAQ. V was cut by 4 bases and J by 9 bases, with 10 bases left in between. The CDR3 here is CASSWTGSEQFV. CDR3 in DNA: TGTGCCAGCAGCTGGACGGGGAGTGAGCAGTTCGTC.

The chain recombines TRBV28 with TRBJ2-1; D is unresolved. From germline, CDR1 is MDHEN and CDR2 SYDVKM. V gave up 2 bases and J gave up 13 bases, with 12 bases separating them. The CDR3 contains 12 residues. In DNA, the CDR3 is TGTGCCAGCAGTTTAAGCCCCGGGTCCCAGTTCTTC. Its translation: CASSLSPGSQFF.

In its sample, this clonotype was seen many times. The chain uses TRBV6-4 and TRBJ2-3, with 7 bases fitting TRBD2. The CDR3 is 16 amino acids. The germline V gene has CDR1 MRHNA and CDR2 SNTAGT. J was trimmed by 2 bases and V by 3 bases; bases with no gene match: 8. The CDR3 sequence: CASSDSSSGDTDTQYF. The CDR3 DNA sequence: TGTGCCAGCAGTGATAGCTCTAGCGGAGACACAGATACGCAGTATTTT.

Turning to this clonotype: A read error may be the cause here, since a much bigger clone is one base away. The chain is built from TRBV27 and TRBJ1-4; 8 bases match TRBD1. Germline values: CDR1 MNHEY, CDR2 SMNVEV (reference sequence). The CDR3 is 14 residues long. CDR3 protein: CASTRQGMYEKLLF. In DNA form, the CDR3 reads TGTGCCAGCACTAGACAGGGGATGTATGAAAAACTGCTTTTT.

This clonotype was detected only a few times. This sequence joins TRBV28 and TRBJ2-1, with 10 bases fitting TRBD2. The J segment lost 1 base and the V segment lost 6 bases, leaving 12 bases of the junction unmatched. Germline values: CDR1 MDHEN, CDR2 SYDVKM. CDR3 length: 18 amino acids. The CDR3 sequence is CASSILAGKRGSYNEQFF. As DNA, the CDR3 is TGTGCCAGCAGCATACTAGCGGGGAAACGGGGGTCCTACAATGAGCAGTTCTTC.

The V call is TRBV7-2, the J call TRBJ2-3, with 10 bases that match TRBD2. Germline CDR1 is SGHTA and CDR2 is FQGNSA. The CDR3 sequence is 16 residues long. The junction had 6 bases not matched to a gene; V was cut back by 0 bases and J by 6 bases. The CDR3 sequence: CASSLAAGGRPDTQYF. The CDR3 coding sequence is TGTGCCAGCAGCTTAGCAGCGGGAGGGCGACCGGATACGCAGTATTTT.

The chain links TRBV11-2 to TRBJ2-7, with D perhaps matching TRBD2 (5 bases). The CDR3 sequence is 13 residues long. The V and J ends lost 6 bases and 2 bases respectively, with 11 bases between them. Germline V gene sequence: CDR1 SGHAT, CDR2 FQNNGV. For the CDR3, the DNA is TGTGCCAGCAGAGATAGCGTGACCTACGAGCAGTACTTC. Its protein is CASRDSVTYEQYF.

The chain combines TRBV7-2 with TRBJ1-2, with D perhaps TRBD1 (5 bases). Germline-derived CDR1 and CDR2 are SGHTA and FQGNSA. With 11 bases removed from V and 3 bases from J, the gap between germline ends came to 13 bases. The CDR3 covers 12 residues. The CDR3 coding sequence is TGTGCCGCGGGGGAGGCCTACTATGGCTACACCTTC. Translating gives CAAGEAYYGYTF.

The rearrangement uses TRBV3-1 and TRBJ2-5; 7 nucleotides align to TRBD1. The CDR3 sequence is 15 residues long. Per the germline V gene, CDR1 is LGHDT and CDR2 is YNNKEL (reference sequence). The ends lost 1 base at V and 3 bases at J; junction bases unmatched: 5. CDR3 sequence reads: CASSQGTGVKETQYF. In nucleotides, the CDR3 is TGTGCCAGCAGCCAAGGGACAGGCGTTAAAGAGACCCAGTACTTC.

This clonotype was counted ten times or more. The genes are TRBV29-1 and TRBJ2-5; D is unclear. The V gene's germline CDR1 is SQVTM and CDR2 ANQGSEA. CDR3 length: 13 residues. Trimming took off 4 bases at V and 4 bases at J, with 13 bases between the two ends. This CDR3 reads CSVVQSSAETQYF. DNA for the CDR3: TGCAGCGTTGTGCAGTCAAGCGCAGAGACCCAGTACTTC.

The rearrangement uses TRBV3-1 and TRBJ2-1; D unresolved. There are 17 residues in the CDR3. CDR1 and CDR2 from the germline V gene are LGHDT and YNNKEL (reference sequence). Trimming removed 0 bases from V and 3 bases from J, with 15 bases in between. DNA for the CDR3: TGTGCCAGCAGCCAAGAAAAAAAGGCTAGGCACTACAATGAGCAGTTCTTC. It yields the protein CASSQEKKARHYNEQFF.